This TCR beta chain is drawn from a study of early T cells in non-severe SARS-CoV-2 infection. Study-wide points: VDJdb-based matching was biased toward anti-spike CD8 responses and missed private and CD4 specificities.

This clonotype ranks as medium-sized. The antigen is unknown. As part of library construction, unique molecular identifiers were attached to individual cDNA molecules. MiXCR, applied by TCRdb to the 5' RACE reads, yields one record per CDR3 protein. The table has 70,000 to 85,000 distinct CDR3 sequences, roughly 4.7% seen once. Germline loops: CDR1 MNHNY, CDR2 SVGAGI (reference sequence). This CDR3 comprises 16 residues. The V and J ends lost 1 base and 3 bases, in that order; junction bases with no gene match: 5. The chain carries TRBV6-6 and TRBJ2-7, with 11 bases fitting TRBD1. Sample: whole blood, taken at baseline. The sequence was obtained from an adult who was a healthcare worker with PCR-confirmed SARS-CoV-2 infection or an uninfected control (not recorded which). The CDR3 coding sequence is TGTGCCAGCAGTTACTACATCGGGACAGGGGGCTACGAGCAGTACTTC. It encodes CASSYYIGTGGYEQYF.